Listed below are T cell receptor beta chains from one sample, sequenced in a study of blood T cell repertoires in COVID-19. Sequencing was performed with immunoSEQ multiplex PCR; in TCRdb, only in-frame clones are kept and a portion is missing. The sample holds over 70,000 clones; 82% are singletons and the top ten take under 4.5%. The specimen was peripheral blood. These receptors originate from an older woman with acute or convalescent COVID-19. Both conserved end residues are part of each CDR3. D genes are given only for firm matches. Expanded clones are given a class, and other clones once, few, many or no size at all.

CASKRVDYGYTF TGTGCCAGCAAGCGTGTAGACTATGGCTACACCTTC . TRBJ1-2 TRBV6-5 .
CASRAGTDNSPLHF TGTGCCAGCAGGGCAGGGACAGATAATTCACCCCTCCACTTT . TRBJ1-6 TRBV28 TRBD1
CASSEISGGAYKTQYF TGTGCCAGCAGTGAAATTAGTGGGGGGGCCTACAAGACCCAGTACTTC . TRBJ2-5 TRBV2 .
CASSEVGDGGEQYF TGTGCCAGCAGTGAGGTGGGGGACGGGGGCGAGCAGTACTTC . TRBJ2-7 TRBV2 .
CASSLSALADEQYF TGTGCCAGCAGTTTATCGGCACTAGCCGACGAGCAGTACTTC few TRBJ2-7 TRBV27 .
CASSLNAGESEAFF TGCGCCAGCAGCTTGAACGCCGGAGAATCTGAAGCTTTCTTT . TRBJ1-1 TRBV5-1 .
CASSQVAEGTDTQYF TGCGCCAGCAGCCAAGTGGCTGAAGGCACAGATACGCAGTATTTT . TRBJ2-3 TRBV4-1 .
CASSLKGVYGNTIYF TGTGCCAGCAGCTTAAAGGGGGTTTATGGAAACACCATATATTTT . TRBJ1-3 TRBV11-2 .
CASSFGGTYEQYF TGTGCCAGCAGCTTCGGGGGGACCTACGAGCAGTACTTC . TRBJ2-7 TRBV7-2 TRBD2
CASSLGDRINEKLFF TGTGCCAGCAGCTTAGGGGACAGGATTAATGAAAAACTGTTTTTT . TRBJ1-4 TRBV7-9 TRBD1
CASSYTGGAGYTF TGTGCCAGCAGCTATACAGGGGGCGCGGGCTACACCTTC . TRBJ1-2 TRBV7-3 TRBD1
CAWSGPGDYEEKLFF TGTGCCTGGAGTGGTCCAGGGGACTATGAAGAAAAACTGTTTTTT . TRBJ1-4 TRBV30 .
CASRDPGQGDYGYTF TGTGCCAGCAGAGACCCAGGACAGGGCGACTATGGCTACACCTTC . TRBJ1-2 TRBV6-5 TRBD1
CASDSITGTRNTEAFF TGTGCCAGTGACTCGATCACCGGGACAAGGAACACTGAAGCTTTCTTT once TRBJ1-1 TRBV19 .
CASSFMTGGREKLFF TGTGCCAGCAGTTTTATGACAGGGGGCAGGGAAAAACTGTTTTTT once TRBJ1-4 TRBV28 TRBD1
CASNERASTEAFF TGCGCCAGCAACGAGAGGGCGAGCACTGAAGCTTTCTTT . TRBJ1-1 TRBV10-2 .
CASSSQNRELSNEQFF TGTGCCAGCAGCTCGCAGAACCGGGAGTTAAGCAATGAGCAGTTCTTC . TRBJ2-1 TRBV28 .
CAMKQGVSSYEQYF TGTGCCATGAAACAGGGGGTTAGCTCCTACGAGCAGTACTTC . TRBJ2-7 TRBV10-3 TRBD1
CASSSPPRGEKLFF TGTGCCAGCAGTTCCCCTCCAAGGGGGGAAAAACTGTTTTTT . TRBJ1-4 TRBV27 .
CASSIGYSQETQYF TGTGCCAGTAGTATTGGTTACAGCCAAGAGACCCAGTACTTC few TRBJ2-5 TRBV19 .
CASSETRQGRNSPLHF TGTGCCAGCAGTGAAACCCGACAGGGGCGTAATTCACCCCTCCACTTT . TRBJ1-6 TRBV6-1 TRBD1
CASSPRGGLLYEQYF TGTGCCAGCTCACCACGGGGGGGACTTCTCTACGAGCAGTACTTC . TRBJ2-7 TRBV18 TRBD2
CSVGQTYEQYF TGCAGCGTAGGACAGACCTACGAGCAGTACTTC . TRBJ2-7 TRBV29-1 .
CATSKGRGYTF TGTGCCACCTCAAAAGGAAGGGGGTACACCTTC . TRBJ1-2 TRBV6-5 .
CATSRDLSRQGANEQFF TGTGCCACCAGCAGAGATTTATCGAGACAGGGGGCGAATGAGCAGTTCTTC . TRBJ2-1 TRBV15 TRBD1
CASTSGVTNYGYTF TGTGCCAGCACCTCAGGGGTTACTAACTATGGCTACACCTTC . TRBJ1-2 TRBV6-5 .
CASSPRDRGTGELFF TGTGCCAGCAGCCCACGGGACAGGGGCACCGGGGAGCTGTTTTTT . TRBJ2-2 TRBV9 TRBD1
CASSLVLGAYYGYTF TGTGCCAGCAGCTTAGTTCTGGGAGCGTACTATGGCTACACCTTC . TRBJ1-2 TRBV7-2 .
CASTFDRQETQYF TGTGCCAGCACGTTCGACAGACAAGAGACCCAGTACTTC . TRBJ2-5 TRBV2 .
CASSPISRGGVYEQYF TGTGCCAGCAGCCCAATCTCTAGGGGGGGAGTCTACGAGCAGTACTTC . TRBJ2-7 TRBV11-2 .
CSVGLGQGARGYTF TGCAGCGTAGGACTGGGACAGGGGGCTCGTGGCTACACCTTC . TRBJ1-2 TRBV29-1 TRBD1
CASSILVDNEQFF TGTGCCAGCAGCATTCTCGTAGACAATGAGCAGTTCTTC . TRBJ2-1 TRBV9 .
CASSVRQGREKLFF TGTGCCAGCAGCGTGCGACAGGGGCGTGAAAAACTGTTTTTT once TRBJ1-4 TRBV9 TRBD1
CASSGQAANYGYTF TGTGCCAGCAGTGGACAGGCTGCTAACTATGGCTACACCTTC . TRBJ1-2 TRBV25-1 .
CASSKPGTLYGYTF TGTGCCAGCAGTAAACCGGGGACTCTATATGGCTACACCTTC once TRBJ1-2 TRBV6-5 .
CASSPTGTGQFF TGTGCCAGCAGTCCGACTGGGACTGGGCAGTTCTTC . TRBJ2-1 TRBV28 .
CASSVAGTGVGYTF TGTGCCAGCAGCGTAGCCGGGACAGGGGTCGGCTACACCTTC . TRBJ1-2 TRBV9 TRBD1
CASSLASASYNEQFF TGTGCCAGCAGCTTGGCTAGCGCCTCCTACAATGAGCAGTTCTTC . TRBJ2-1 TRBV7-9 .
CASSPNPGQGARGYTF TGTGCCAGCAGTCCCAATCCGGGACAGGGGGCGCGTGGCTACACCTTC . TRBJ1-2 TRBV27 TRBD1
CASSDRALRYTF TGTGCCAGCTCCGACAGGGCCTTACGCTACACCTTC . TRBJ1-2 TRBV12-3/TRBV12-4 TRBD1
CASSAPGWANYGYTF TGTGCCAGCAGTGCCCCAGGGTGGGCTAACTATGGCTACACCTTC . TRBJ1-2 TRBV28 .
CAWSPGRESPLHF TGTGCCTGGAGTCCGGGACGGGAGTCACCCCTCCACTTT once TRBJ1-6 TRBV30 .
CASSLTRDRDTSNQPQHF TGTGCCAGCAGCTTAACGAGAGACAGGGATACTAGCAATCAGCCCCAGCATTTT . TRBJ1-5 TRBV7-3 TRBD1
CASNGATNSPLHF TGTGCCAGCAATGGGGCCACTAATTCACCCCTCCACTTT . TRBJ1-6 TRBV6-5 .
CASSEQGQSYEQYF TGTGCCAGCAGTGAACAGGGGCAGTCCTACGAGCAGTACTTC few TRBJ2-7 TRBV2 .
CASSLGGRENTEAFF TGCGCCAGCAGCTTGGGGGGCAGGGAGAACACTGAAGCTTTCTTT . TRBJ1-1 TRBV5-1 .